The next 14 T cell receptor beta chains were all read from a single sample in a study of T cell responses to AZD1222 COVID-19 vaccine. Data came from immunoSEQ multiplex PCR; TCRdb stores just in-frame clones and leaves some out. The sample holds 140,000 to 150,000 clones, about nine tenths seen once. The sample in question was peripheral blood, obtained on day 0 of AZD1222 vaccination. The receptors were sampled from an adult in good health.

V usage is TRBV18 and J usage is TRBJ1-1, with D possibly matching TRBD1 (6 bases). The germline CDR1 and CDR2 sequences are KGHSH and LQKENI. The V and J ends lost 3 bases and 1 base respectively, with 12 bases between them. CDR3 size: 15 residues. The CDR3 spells CASSPQGHGNTEAFF. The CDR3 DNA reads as TGTGCCAGCTCACCCCAGGGACATGGGAACACTGAAGCTTTCTTT.

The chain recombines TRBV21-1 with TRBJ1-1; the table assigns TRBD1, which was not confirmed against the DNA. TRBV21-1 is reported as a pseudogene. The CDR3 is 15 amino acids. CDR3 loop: CASSKEGHLGTEAFF. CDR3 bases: TGTGCCAGCAGCAAAGAGGGACACCTAGGCACTGAAGCTTTCTTT.

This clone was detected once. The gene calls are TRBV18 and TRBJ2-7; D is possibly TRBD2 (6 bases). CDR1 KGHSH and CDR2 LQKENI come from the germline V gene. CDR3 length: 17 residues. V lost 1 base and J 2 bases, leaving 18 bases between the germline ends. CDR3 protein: CASSPLGWSGRTYEQYF. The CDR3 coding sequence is TGTGCCAGCTCACCACTCGGGTGGAGCGGGCGAACCTACGAGCAGTACTTC.

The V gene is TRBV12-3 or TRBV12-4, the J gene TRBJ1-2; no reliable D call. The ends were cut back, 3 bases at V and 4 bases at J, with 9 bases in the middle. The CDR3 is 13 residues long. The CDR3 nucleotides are TGTGCCAGCAGTTTTGGAACAGCCTATGGCTACACCTTC. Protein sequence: CASSFGTAYGYTF.

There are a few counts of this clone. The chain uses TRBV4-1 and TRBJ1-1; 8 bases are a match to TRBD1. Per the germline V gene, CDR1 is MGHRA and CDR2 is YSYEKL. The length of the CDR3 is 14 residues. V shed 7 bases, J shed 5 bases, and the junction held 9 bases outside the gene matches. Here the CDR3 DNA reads TGCGCCAGCACCTCGGACAGGGTGGGAACTGAAGCTTTCTTT. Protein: CASTSDRVGTEAFF.

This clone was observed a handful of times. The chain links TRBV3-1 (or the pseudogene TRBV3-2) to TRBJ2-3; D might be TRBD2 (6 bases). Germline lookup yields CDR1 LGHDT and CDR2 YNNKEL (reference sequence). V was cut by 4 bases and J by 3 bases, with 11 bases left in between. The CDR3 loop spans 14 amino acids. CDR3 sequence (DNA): TGTGCCAGCAGCCGGGCTAGCGAAACAGATACGCAGTATTTT. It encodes CASSRASETDTQYF.

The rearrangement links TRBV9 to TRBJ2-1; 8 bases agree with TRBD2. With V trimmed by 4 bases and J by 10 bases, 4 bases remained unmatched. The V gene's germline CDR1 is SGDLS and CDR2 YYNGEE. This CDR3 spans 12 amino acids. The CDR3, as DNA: TGTGCCAGCAGCACCATAGCGGGGGAGCAGTTCTTC. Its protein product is CASSTIAGEQFF.

The CDR3 loop reads CASSARGQGGLANYGYTF. CDR3 sequence (DNA): TGTGCCAGTAGTGCACGTGGACAGGGAGGCCTTGCTAACTATGGCTACACCTTC. The V and J genes are TRBV19 and TRBJ1-2; 8 bases fit TRBD1. The CDR3 contains 18 residues. Germline V gene data show CDR1 as LNHDA and CDR2 as SQIVND (reference sequence). V was pared by 5 bases and J by 0 bases, with 14 bases of the junction left unmatched.

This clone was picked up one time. CDR3 coding DNA: TGTGCCAGCAGTAACGGACAGGGCGGGGGCTACACCTTC. It is translated as CASSNGQGGGYTF. V gene TRBV6-5 combines with J gene TRBJ1-2, with 8 bases matching TRBD1. Germline CDR1 MNHEY, CDR2 SVGAGI. The CDR3 extends over 13 amino acids. Losses at the gene ends were 5 bases for V and 8 bases for J; bases not matched to a gene: 7.

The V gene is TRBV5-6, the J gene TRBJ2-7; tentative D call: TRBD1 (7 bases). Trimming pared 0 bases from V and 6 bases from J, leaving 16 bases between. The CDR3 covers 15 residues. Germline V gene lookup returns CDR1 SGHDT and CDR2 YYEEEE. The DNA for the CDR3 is TGTGCCAGCAGCTTGGGGGACAGACGGACTATCGAGCAGTACTTC. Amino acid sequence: CASSLGDRRTIEQYF.

CDR3 nucleotide sequence: TGTGCCAGCAGTTACAGAGGCAGCTCGAACACTGAAGCTTTCTTT. It is translated as CASSYRGSSNTEAFF. The chain carries TRBV6-6 and TRBJ1-1; D unclear. The V end lost 2 bases, the J end lost 1 base, and 11 bases lay between the germline ends. From germline, CDR1 is MNHNY and CDR2 SVGAGI (reference sequence). The CDR3 sequence is 15 residues long.

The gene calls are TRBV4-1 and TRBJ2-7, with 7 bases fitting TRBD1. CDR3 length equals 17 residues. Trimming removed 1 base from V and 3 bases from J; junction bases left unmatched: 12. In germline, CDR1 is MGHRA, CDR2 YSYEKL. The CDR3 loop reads CASSQGPPTGKNYEQYF. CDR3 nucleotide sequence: TGCGCCAGCAGCCAAGGGCCCCCGACAGGGAAGAACTACGAGCAGTACTTC.

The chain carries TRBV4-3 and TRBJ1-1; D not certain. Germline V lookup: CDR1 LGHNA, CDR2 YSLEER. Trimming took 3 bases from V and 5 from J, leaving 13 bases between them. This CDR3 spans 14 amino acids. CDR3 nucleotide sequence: TGCGCCAGCAGCCAGGTCAGTCGCTCGACTGAAGCTTTCTTT. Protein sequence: CASSQVSRSTEAFF.

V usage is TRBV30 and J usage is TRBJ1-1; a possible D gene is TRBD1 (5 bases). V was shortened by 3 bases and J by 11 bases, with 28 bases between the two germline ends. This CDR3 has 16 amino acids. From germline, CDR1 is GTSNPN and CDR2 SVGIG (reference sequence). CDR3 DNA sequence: TGTGCCTGGAGCTCGCCCCGGGGGACCGCCCTGAAAGAGGCTTTCTTT. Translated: CAWSSPRGTALKEAFF.